Included here is one T cell receptor (beta chain) sequence, with context. No antigen is known for it. The repertoire was sequenced with immunoSEQ multiplex PCR; TCRdb's copy has only in-frame clones and lacks some. The sample holds around 180,000 clones; less than 90% are singletons and the top ten take roughly 12%. The sample is drawn from a study of radiation and T cells in renal cell carcinoma. The time point denotes: blood 4 weeks post-SBRT, at nephrectomy. Specified treatment: 15 Gy SBRT to primary tumor, nephrectomy 4 weeks later. Nephrectomy followed 15 Gy stereotactic body radiation by 4 weeks. Serial blood draws occurred at baseline and 2 and 4 weeks post-SBRT. The patient's renal cell carcinoma had clear cell pathology. Overall study results and limits: Top tumor clonotypes rose in blood 2 weeks post-radiation, then contracted.

The starting material was blood, obtained from a patient whose treatment included radiotherapy and nephrectomy. The TCR comes from a woman between 45 and 60 years old with renal cell carcinoma.

The CDR3 reads CASSLTSGSSYEQYF. For the CDR3, the DNA is TGTGCCAGCAGTCTGACTAGCGGGAGCTCCTACGAGCAGTACTTC. The chain combines TRBV6-5 with TRBJ2-7, with 12 bases that match TRBD2. Germline CDR1 reads MNHEY; CDR2 reads SVGAGI. This CDR3 contains 15 residues. V trimming: 5 bases; J trimming: 0 bases; junction bases outside the gene matches: 2.